Below are 11 T cell receptor beta chains sequenced from a single sample in a study of blood T cell repertoires in COVID-19. Clones were sequenced by immunoSEQ multiplex PCR, and TCRdb holds only the in-frame ones, with some missing. The sample yields about 140,000 clones, more than 80% seen once. The sequenced material came from peripheral blood. The receptors originated from a woman older than 75 in a cohort sampled during active or convalescent COVID-19.

This clone showed up just a few times. V gene TRBV7-8 combines with J gene TRBJ2-7; 8 positions agree with TRBD2. Germline CDR1 reads SGHVS; CDR2 reads FQNEAQ. Losses at the gene ends were 7 bases for V and 0 bases for J; bases not matched to a gene: 8. This CDR3 spans 15 amino acids. CDR3 bases: TGTGCCAGCACCCCTAGCGGGCAAAGCTCCTACGAGCAGTACTTC. It encodes CASTPSGQSSYEQYF.

This chain uses TRBV5-1 with TRBJ2-7; D gene unclear. The CDR3 has 15 residues. Trimming removed 0 bases at V and 5 bases at J, with 15 bases between. Looked up from germline, CDR1 is SGHRS and CDR2 is YFSETQ. The CDR3 loop reads CASSLGIIGANEQYF. DNA for the CDR3: TGCGCCAGCAGCTTGGGTATTATTGGAGCGAACGAGCAGTACTTC.

This clone was observed once. J is TRBJ1-1 and V is TRBV6-5; D ambiguous. Germline loops: CDR1 MNHEY, CDR2 SVGAGI. The V and J ends lost 6 bases and 1 base respectively, with 12 bases between them. The CDR3 has 14 amino acids. CDR3 DNA: TGTGCCAGCAGGGAGGATCCAGAGAACACTGAAGCTTTCTTT. Translation gives CASREDPENTEAFF.

The chain links TRBV7-3 to TRBJ2-1; TRBD2 matches at 13 bases. The germline CDR1 and CDR2 sequences are SGHTA and FQGTGA. The CDR3 contains 17 residues. With V trimmed by 1 base and J by 8 bases, 8 bases remained unmatched. For the CDR3, the DNA is TGTGCCAGCAGCTTAAGTCCGACTAGCGGGGGGCAGGATGAGCAGTTCTTC. Its translation is CASSLSPTSGGQDEQFF.

This chain joins TRBV27 and TRBJ2-5, with 16 bases identical to TRBD2. The germline CDR1 and CDR2 sequences are MNHEY and SMNVEV (reference sequence). CDR3 length equals 16 residues. The V and J ends lost 5 bases and 9 bases, in that order; junction bases with no gene match: 9. The CDR3 region is CASSPGTSGGALAQYF. For the CDR3, the DNA is TGTGCCAGCAGTCCCGGGACTAGCGGGGGGGCTTTGGCCCAGTACTTC.

The genes are TRBV19 and TRBJ1-1; D perhaps matches TRBD1 (5 bases). The CDR3 sequence is 18 residues long. V lost 3 bases, J lost 1 base, and 21 bases lay in between. The germline V gene has CDR1 LNHDA and CDR2 SQIVND (reference sequence). CDR3 bases: TGTGCCAGTAGTATGGGACTCTCCGGGTCCAGACCGAACACTGAAGCTTTCTTT. Translating it yields CASSMGLSGSRPNTEAFF. The whole variable domain, filled in from reference TRBV19 and TRBJ1-1, reads DGGITQSPKYLFRKEGQNVTLSCEQNLNHDAMYWYRQDPGQGLRLIYYSQIVNDFQKGDIAEGYSVSREKKESFPLTVTSAQKNPTAFYLCASSMGLSGSRPNTEAFFGQGTRLTVV.

In DNA form, the CDR3 reads TGCAGCGTCGATTTACGGGACAGGGGGAGGGAGACCCAGTACTTC. Amino acid sequence: CSVDLRDRGRETQYF. The chain couples TRBV29-1 to TRBJ2-5; 11 positions agree with TRBD1. The germline V gene encodes CDR1 SQVTM and CDR2 ANQGSEA. The junction had 11 bases not matched to a gene; V was cut back by 6 bases and J by 5 bases. CDR3 length: 15 amino acids.

The rearrangement links TRBV27 to TRBJ2-2, with TRBD2 matching 7 bases. V gave up 5 bases and J gave up 4 bases; unmatched junction bases: 10. Per the germline V gene, CDR1 is MNHEY and CDR2 is SMNVEV (reference sequence). The CDR3 has 16 amino acids. In DNA form, the CDR3 reads TGTGCCAGCAGTCTCCGACTAGCCTCGGGCACCGGGGAGCTGTTTTTT. The encoded protein is CASSLRLASGTGELFF.

The chain employs TRBV19 and TRBJ2-2; weak D call: TRBD1 (5 bases). The CDR3 covers 17 residues. The V end lost 5 bases, the J end lost 5 bases, and 21 bases lay between the germline ends. CDR1 is LNHDA and CDR2 is SQIVND in the germline V gene (reference sequence). The CDR3 protein is CASSRGNGQGRTGELFF. In nucleotides, the CDR3 is TGTGCCAGTAGTCGAGGAAACGGGCAGGGAAGGACCGGGGAGCTGTTTTTT.

The V call is TRBV4-3, the J call TRBJ1-6; D not certain. In germline, CDR1 is LGHNA, CDR2 YSLEER. V was clipped by 1 base and J by 9 bases, with 13 bases between them. This CDR3 is 15 amino acids long. CDR3 in DNA: TGCGCCAGCAGCCAAGCGCAGGCTGGTGGTTCACCCCTCCACTTT. It is translated as CASSQAQAGGSPLHF.

CDR3 sequence reads: CATRPASASTQNTQYF. DNA of the CDR3: TGTGCCACCCGCCCCGCTAGCGCCTCAACACAGAATACGCAGTATTTT. The chain couples TRBV27 to TRBJ2-3; the D gene is possibly TRBD2 (6 bases). The V and J ends lost 10 bases and 7 bases respectively, with 27 bases between them. Germline-derived CDR1 and CDR2 are MNHEY and SMNVEV (reference sequence). The CDR3 runs 16 residues.